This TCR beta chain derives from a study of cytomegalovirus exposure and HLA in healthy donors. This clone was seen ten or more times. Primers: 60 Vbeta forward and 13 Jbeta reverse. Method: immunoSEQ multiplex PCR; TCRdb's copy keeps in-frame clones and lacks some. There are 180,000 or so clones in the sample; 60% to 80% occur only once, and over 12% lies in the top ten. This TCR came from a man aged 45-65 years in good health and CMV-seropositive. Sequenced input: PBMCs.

The CDR3 here is CASSLDRGVNQPQHF. CDR3 DNA: TGTGCCAGCAGCCTAGACAGGGGAGTCAATCAGCCCCAGCATTTT. The V and J genes are TRBV5-6 and TRBJ1-5, with 8 bases matching TRBD1. The germline gives CDR1 SGHDT, CDR2 YYEEEE. The junction had 6 bases not matched to a gene; V was cut back by 4 bases and J by 3 bases. CDR3 length: 15 amino acids.